These 6 T cell receptor beta chains share one sample of origin, sequenced in a study of blood T cells in healthy people across ages. It was with a sample-barcoded 5' primer and a J-beta primer mix that a second PCR of about 7 to 12 cycles was run. TCRdb ran MiXCR on the 5' RACE reads and lists one entry per CDR3 protein. The repertoire includes over 700,000 distinct CDR3 sequences, approximately 55% of them detected once, and about 42% sits in the top ten. Sequencing input: blood. The receptors derive from an older man in good health.

This clonotype was observed a few times. The CDR3 nucleotides read TGTGCCAGCAGCAAAACGAGACATGGAAAAACTGAAGCTTTCTTT. Its protein product is CASSKTRHGKTEAFF. This rearrangement joins TRBV21-1 to TRBJ1-1. TRBV21-1 is given as a pseudogene. The CDR3 is 15 residues long.

This clonotype was counted between two and nine times. The chain uses TRBV18 and TRBJ2-7, with 7 bases lining up with TRBD1. This CDR3 comprises 15 residues. V gave up 2 bases and J gave up 1 base; unmatched junction bases: 5. Germline CDR1 is KGHSH and CDR2 is LQKENI. For the CDR3, the DNA is TGTGCCAGCTCACCATTCCGACAGGGTTCCTACGAGCAGTACTTC. As protein: CASSPFRQGSYEQYF. Variable domain in full (rest from reference TRBV18 and TRBJ2-7): NAGVMQNPRHLVRRRGQEARLRCSPMKGHSHVYWYRQLPEEGLKFMVYLQKENIIDESGMPKERFSAEFPKEGPSILRIQQVVRGDSAAYFCASSPFRQGSYEQYFGPGTRLTVT.

This clonotype occurred once. This chain joins TRBV25-1 and TRBJ2-7; D gene unclear. This CDR3 spans 13 amino acids. Between the trimmed V and J ends, which lost 4 bases and 2 bases, there was a span of 9 bases. Germline V CDR1 and CDR2: MGHDK, SYGVNS. The CDR3 here is CASSGRIPYEQYF. In DNA form, the CDR3 reads TGTGCCAGCAGTGGGAGAATCCCCTACGAGCAGTACTTC.

The chain employs TRBV9 and TRBJ2-5; D unresolved. The V gene lost 0 bases and the J gene lost 9 bases, with 12 bases spanning the gap. CDR1 and CDR2 (germline): SGDLS, YYNGEE. CDR3 length equals 13 residues. Written as DNA, the CDR3 is TGTGCCAGCAGCGTAGATCAGCATGGGTCCCAGTACTTC. It codes for CASSVDQHGSQYF.

The CDR3: CSAPVASAQSSYNEQFF. As DNA, the CDR3 is TGCAGTGCCCCGGTAGCTAGCGCCCAGAGCTCCTACAATGAGCAGTTCTTC. The chain couples TRBV20-1 to TRBJ2-1; D is perhaps TRBD2 (6 bases). The germline V gene has CDR1 DFQATT and CDR2 SNEGSKA (reference sequence). The CDR3 length is 17 residues. The germline V and J ends were trimmed by 6 bases and 0 bases, with 21 bases remaining between them.

This clonotype occurred a few times. The chain links TRBV2 to TRBJ2-5, with a weak D call TRBD2 (6 bases). V lost 4 bases, J lost 4 bases, and 10 bases lay in between. There are 13 residues in the CDR3. Germline V CDR1 and CDR2: SNHLY, FYNNEI. The CDR3 here is CASSGLDGETQYF. The CDR3 DNA reads TGTGCCAGCAGTGGACTAGATGGAGAGACCCAGTACTTC.